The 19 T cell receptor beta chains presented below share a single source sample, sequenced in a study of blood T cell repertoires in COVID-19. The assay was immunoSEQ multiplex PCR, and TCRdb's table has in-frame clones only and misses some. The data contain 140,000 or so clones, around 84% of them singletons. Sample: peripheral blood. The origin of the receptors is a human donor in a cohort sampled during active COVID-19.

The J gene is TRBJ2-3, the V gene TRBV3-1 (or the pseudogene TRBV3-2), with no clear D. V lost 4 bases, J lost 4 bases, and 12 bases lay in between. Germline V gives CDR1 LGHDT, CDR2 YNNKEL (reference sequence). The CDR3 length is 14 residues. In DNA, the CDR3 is TGTGCCAGCAGCCTCTACCAGCGTTCAGATACGCAGTATTTT. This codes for CASSLYQRSDTQYF.

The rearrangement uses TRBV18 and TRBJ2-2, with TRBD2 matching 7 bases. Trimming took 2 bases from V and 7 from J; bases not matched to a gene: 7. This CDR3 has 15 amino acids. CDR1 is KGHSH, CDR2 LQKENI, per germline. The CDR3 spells CASSPSQRGLGELFF. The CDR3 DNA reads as TGTGCCAGCTCACCAAGTCAGCGGGGCCTCGGGGAGCTGTTTTTT.

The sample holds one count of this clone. This CDR3 is CASSLGQGDTQYF. The CDR3 DNA reads TGCGCCAGCAGCTTGGGACAGGGAGATACGCAGTATTTT. J is TRBJ2-3 and V is TRBV5-1, with 7 bases matching TRBD1. The CDR3 consists of 13 residues. J lost 5 bases, V lost 0 bases, and 0 bases had no gene match. Germline CDR1 and CDR2: SGHRS and YFSETQ.

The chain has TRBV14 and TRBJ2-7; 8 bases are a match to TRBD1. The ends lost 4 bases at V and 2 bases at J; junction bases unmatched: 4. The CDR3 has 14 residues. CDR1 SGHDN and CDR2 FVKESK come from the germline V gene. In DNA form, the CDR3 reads TGTGCCAGCAGCCTCGGACAGGGCCCCTACGAGCAGTACTTC. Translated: CASSLGQGPYEQYF.

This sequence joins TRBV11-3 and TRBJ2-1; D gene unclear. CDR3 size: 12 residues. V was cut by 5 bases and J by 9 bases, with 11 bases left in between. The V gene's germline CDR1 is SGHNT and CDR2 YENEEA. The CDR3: CASSLSNSEQFF. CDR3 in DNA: TGTGCCAGCAGCCTATCTAACAGTGAGCAGTTCTTC.

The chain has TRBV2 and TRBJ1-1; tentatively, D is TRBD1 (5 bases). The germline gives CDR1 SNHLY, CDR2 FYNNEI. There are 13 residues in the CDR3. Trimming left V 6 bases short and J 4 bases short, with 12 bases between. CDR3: CASSVREGTEAFF. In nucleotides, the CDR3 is TGTGCCAGCAGCGTCAGGGAAGGCACTGAAGCTTTCTTT.

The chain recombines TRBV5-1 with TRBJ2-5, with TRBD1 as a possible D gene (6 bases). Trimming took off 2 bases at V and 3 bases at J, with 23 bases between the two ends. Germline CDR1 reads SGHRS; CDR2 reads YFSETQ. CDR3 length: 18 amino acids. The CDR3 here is CASSLRHMTGPSKETQYF. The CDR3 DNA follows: TGCGCCAGCAGCTTACGCCATATGACAGGCCCATCGAAAGAGACCCAGTACTTC.

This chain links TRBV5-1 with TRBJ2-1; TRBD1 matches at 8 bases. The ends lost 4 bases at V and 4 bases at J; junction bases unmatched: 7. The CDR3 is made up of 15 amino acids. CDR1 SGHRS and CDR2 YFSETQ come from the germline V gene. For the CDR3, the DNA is TGCGCCAGCAGCACCGGACAGGGCCAGTACAATGAGCAGTTCTTC. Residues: CASSTGQGQYNEQFF.

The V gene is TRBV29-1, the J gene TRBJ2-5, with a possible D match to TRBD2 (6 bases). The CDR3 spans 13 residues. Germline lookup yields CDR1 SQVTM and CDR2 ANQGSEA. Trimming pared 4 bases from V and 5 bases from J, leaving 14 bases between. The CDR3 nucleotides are TGCAGCGTTGGTTTTGCGGAGGGGGAGACCCAGTACTTC. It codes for CSVGFAEGETQYF.

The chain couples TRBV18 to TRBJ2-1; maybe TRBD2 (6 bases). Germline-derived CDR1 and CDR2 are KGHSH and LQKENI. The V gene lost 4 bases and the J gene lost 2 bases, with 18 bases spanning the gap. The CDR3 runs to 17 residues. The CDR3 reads CASSLTRRDSTYNEQFF. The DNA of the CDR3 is TGTGCCAGCTCACTGACCCGGCGGGACTCGACCTACAATGAGCAGTTCTTC.

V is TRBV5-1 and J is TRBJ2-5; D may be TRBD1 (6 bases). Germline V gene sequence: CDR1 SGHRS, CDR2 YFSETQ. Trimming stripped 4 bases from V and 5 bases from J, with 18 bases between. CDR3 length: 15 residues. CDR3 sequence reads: CASSKSRGWRETQYF. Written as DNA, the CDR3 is TGCGCCAGCAGCAAATCGAGGGGGTGGCGGGAGACCCAGTACTTC.

The CDR3 loop reads CASSPPTGDSGNTIYF. Here the CDR3 DNA reads TGTGCCAGCTCACCGCCCACAGGGGACTCTGGAAACACCATATATTTT. This chain uses TRBV18 with TRBJ1-3, with TRBD1 matching 7 bases. This CDR3 region has 16 residues. V gave up 3 bases and J gave up 0 bases; unmatched junction bases: 5. Looked up from germline, CDR1 is KGHSH and CDR2 is LQKENI.

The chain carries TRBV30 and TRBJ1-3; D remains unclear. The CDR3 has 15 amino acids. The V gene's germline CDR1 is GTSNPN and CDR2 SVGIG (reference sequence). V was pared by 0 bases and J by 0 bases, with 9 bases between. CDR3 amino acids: CAWSVEGLSGNTIYF. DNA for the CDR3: TGTGCCTGGAGTGTAGAGGGCCTCTCTGGAAACACCATATATTTT. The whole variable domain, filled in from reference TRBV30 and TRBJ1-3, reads SQTIHQWPATLVQPVGSPLSLECTVEGTSNPNLYWYRQAAGRGLQLLFYSVGIGQISSEVPQNLSASRPQDRQFILSSKKLLLSDSGFYLCAWSVEGLSGNTIYFGEGSWLTVV.

Here the CDR3 DNA reads TGTGCCAGCAGCAACAGGGGAAGGCGGGTTGGCTACACCTTC. Translated: CASSNRGRRVGYTF. The rearrangement links TRBV2 to TRBJ1-2; 7 bases line up with TRBD1. V trimming: 6 bases; J trimming: 7 bases; junction bases outside the gene matches: 11. This CDR3 is 14 amino acids long. Germline CDR1 and CDR2: SNHLY and FYNNEI.

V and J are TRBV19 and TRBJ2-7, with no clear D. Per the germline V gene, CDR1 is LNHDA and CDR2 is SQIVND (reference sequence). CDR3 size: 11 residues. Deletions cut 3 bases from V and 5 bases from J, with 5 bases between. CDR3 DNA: TGTGCCAGTAGTATGGGCAACGAGCAGTACGTC. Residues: CASSMGNEQYV.

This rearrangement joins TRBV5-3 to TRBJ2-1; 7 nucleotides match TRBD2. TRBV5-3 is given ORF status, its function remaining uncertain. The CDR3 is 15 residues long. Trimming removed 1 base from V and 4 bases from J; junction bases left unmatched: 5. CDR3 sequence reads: CARSLIGTKYNEQFF. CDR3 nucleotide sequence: TGTGCCAGAAGCTTGATCGGGACTAAATACAATGAGCAGTTCTTC.

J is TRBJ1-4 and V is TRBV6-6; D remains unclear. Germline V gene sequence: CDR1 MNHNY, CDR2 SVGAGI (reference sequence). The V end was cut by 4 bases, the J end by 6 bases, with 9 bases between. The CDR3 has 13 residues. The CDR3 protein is CASSLIADEKLFF. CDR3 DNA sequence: TGTGCCAGCAGTTTAATAGCGGATGAAAAACTGTTTTTT.

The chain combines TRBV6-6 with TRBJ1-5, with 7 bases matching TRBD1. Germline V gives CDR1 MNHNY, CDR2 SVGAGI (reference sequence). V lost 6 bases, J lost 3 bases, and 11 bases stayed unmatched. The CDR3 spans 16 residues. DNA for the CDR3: TGTGCCAGCAGACCAACAGGGGTTGGGCCCAATCAGCCCCAGCATTTT. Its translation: CASRPTGVGPNQPQHF.

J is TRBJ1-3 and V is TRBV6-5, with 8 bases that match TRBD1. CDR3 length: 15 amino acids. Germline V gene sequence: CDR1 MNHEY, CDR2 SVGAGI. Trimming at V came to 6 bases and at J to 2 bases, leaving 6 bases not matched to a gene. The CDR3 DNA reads TGTGCCAGCAGACGTCAACAGGGGGCTGGAAACACCATATATTTT. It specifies CASRRQQGAGNTIYF.